The present T cell receptor (beta chain) was sequenced within a study of blood T cell repertoires in COVID-19. Study details: The origin of the acute and convalescent COVID-19 samples was the United States, Italy and Spain.

TCRdb's table, derived via immunoSEQ multiplex PCR, lists solely in-frame clones and lacks some. The sample consists of over 200,000 clones, approximately 80% of them appearing once. Germline lookup yields CDR1 ENHRY and CDR2 SYGVKD. Trimming at V came to 2 bases and at J to 4 bases, leaving 5 bases not matched to a gene. The CDR3 runs to 15 residues. The clonotype comes from a man aged 60 to 69 who had recovered from COVID-19. The chain recombines TRBV10-3 with TRBJ2-1; 7 bases map to TRBD2. Input material: PBMCs or T cells enriched from blood (not recorded which). The CDR3 region is CAISEGDYQYNEQFF. In DNA form, the CDR3 reads TGTGCCATCAGTGAGGGGGACTACCAATACAATGAGCAGTTCTTC.